This T cell receptor (beta chain) originates from a study of long-term antiretroviral therapy in people with HIV. The V and J ends lost 5 bases and 5 bases respectively, with 7 bases between them. CDR3 length equals 11 residues. The V gene's germline CDR1 is KGHSH and CDR2 LQKENI. In regard to this clone: The antigen remains unidentified.

Study results and limitations: HIV repertoires had narrower CDR3 length ranges than controls. Clonotypes expanded prior to ART showed repertoire dominance at all sampled time points.

Each donor had at least one pre-ART and at least two post-ART PBMC samples. It was version v3.0 of the immunoSEQ assay that was run at survey level. Assay: immunoSEQ multiplex PCR; the TCRdb copy retains only in-frame clones and omits some. The sample shows about 29,000 clones, roughly 80% of them seen only once. The sample here was unsorted PBMCs, taken 3 years after starting antiretroviral therapy. V usage is TRBV18 and J usage is TRBJ2-7; D uncertain. This TCR derives from a man between 40 and 49 years old with HIV. The CDR3 nucleotides read TGTGCCAGCTCAGGGGTCCACGAGCAGTACTTC. Protein: CASSGVHEQYF.